This TCR beta chain was captured in a study of cytomegalovirus exposure and HLA in healthy donors. In the PCR, 60 Vbeta and 13 Jbeta primers were used. Assay: immunoSEQ multiplex PCR; the TCRdb copy retains only in-frame clones and omits some. The table records 100,000 to 150,000 clones, approximately 9% of them present only once. The CDR3 spans 17 residues. Trimming cost V 3 bases and J 0 bases, with 14 bases left between them. Germline CDR1 and CDR2: KGHSH and LQKENI. V gene TRBV18 combines with J gene TRBJ2-2; possibly TRBD1 for D (6 bases). This TCR derives from a woman between 40 and 55 years old in good health and CMV-seropositive. The material sequenced was PBMCs. Here the CDR3 reads CASSPKVHRANTGELFF. The CDR3 coding sequence is TGTGCCAGCTCACCTAAAGTACACAGGGCGAACACCGGGGAGCTGTTTTTT.